In its sample, the clone carrying this T cell receptor beta chain was seen many times. The antigen is not known. Each CDR3 protein is one row after TCRdb ran MiXCR on the 5' RACE reads. The table includes around 210,000 distinct CDR3 sequences, approximately 8.4% detected once. The data were taken from a study of CD8 T cells in ankylosing spondylitis. Broader study findings: In the blood and synovial fluid of reactive arthritis, some motif variants had been previously reported. Matched ankylosing spondylitis synovial fluid reportedly showed significant enrichment of disease-linked clones.

This CDR3 is 13 amino acids long. The V gene's germline CDR1 is SGHTA and CDR2 FQGTGA. The ends lost 5 bases at V and 10 bases at J; junction bases unmatched: 4. Source material: blood, either unsorted or a sorted T cell fraction (not recorded which). The chain links TRBV7-3 to TRBJ2-7, with 14 bases fitting TRBD2. The sequence derives from a female donor with ankylosing spondylitis or in good health (not recorded which). The CDR3 DNA reads TGTGCCAGCAGCCCGGGACTAGCGGGAGTTCAGTACTTC. Protein sequence: CASSPGLAGVQYF. Full variable domain (rest looked up from reference TRBV7-3 and TRBJ2-7): GAGVSQTPSNKVTEKGKYVELRCDPISGHTALYWYRQSLGQGPEFLIYFQGTGAADDSGLPNDRFFAVRPEGSVSTLKIQRTERGDSAVYLCASSPGLAGVQYFGPGTRLTVT.